This TCR beta chain originates from a study of blood T cell repertoires in COVID-19. Study-level background: Sites across the United States, Italy and Spain contributed samples from acute and convalescent COVID-19. Sample material is recorded as cDNA or gDNA derived from T cells, B-cell-depleted T cells, or PBMCs.

Some clones are missing from TCRdb's copy, which holds only in-frame ones; the method was immunoSEQ multiplex PCR. Of roughly 250,000 clones detected, over 75% appear once; the ten largest clones hold 0.87%. Patients in Seattle were enrolled during active infection, then followed longitudinally. Germline CDR1 reads GTSNPN; CDR2 reads SVGIG (reference sequence). There are 17 residues in the CDR3. The V segment lost 4 bases and the J segment 0 bases; nucleotides outside the gene matches: 11. The sequencing input was peripheral blood. The receptor comes from a human donor with COVID-19, enrolled during active disease. The donor label of this sample is uncertain. V usage is TRBV30 and J usage is TRBJ2-1, with TRBD2 identical over 8 bases. The CDR3 DNA is TGTGCCTGGAATAGGCGGGAGGCTAGTCGCTCCTACAATGAGCAGTTCTTC. It specifies CAWNRREASRSYNEQFF.